Following are 19 T cell receptor beta chains from one sample sequenced in a study of T cell responses to AZD1222 COVID-19 vaccine. Using immunoSEQ multiplex PCR, the repertoire was profiled, and TCRdb retains in-frame clones only, with some absent. Altogether some 120,000 clones are present, approximately 90% being singletons, with the ten largest covering around 7.8%. This material consisted of peripheral blood, taken on day 0 of AZD1222 vaccination. These receptors were taken from an adult in good health.

The chain uses TRBV19 and TRBJ2-7; D is perhaps TRBD1 (6 bases). CDR3 length equals 13 residues. The V gene lost 5 bases and the J gene lost 2 bases, with 10 bases spanning the gap. Germline-derived CDR1 and CDR2 are LNHDA and SQIVND (reference sequence). DNA of the CDR3: TGTGCCAGTAGTGCCGGACAGACCTACGAGCAGTACTTC. It translates to CASSAGQTYEQYF.

The chain joins TRBV28 to TRBJ1-2; D is ambiguous. The V end lost 5 bases, the J end lost 6 bases, and 16 bases lay between the germline ends. Per germline, CDR1 MDHEN and CDR2 SYDVKM. The CDR3 runs to 14 residues. This CDR3 reads CASSQHSGVDGYTF. CDR3 nucleotide sequence: TGTGCCAGCAGTCAACACTCCGGGGTGGATGGCTACACCTTC.

J is TRBJ2-3 and V is TRBV5-1, with unresolved D. V was pared by 1 base and J by 3 bases, with 9 bases between. The CDR3 covers 14 residues. Per the germline V gene, CDR1 is SGHRS and CDR2 is YFSETQ. As DNA, the CDR3 is TGCGCCAGCAGCTTGATTAGAGAAACAGATACGCAGTATTTT. Amino acids: CASSLIRETDTQYF. Supplemented by reference TRBV5-1 and TRBJ2-3, the full variable domain reads KAGVTQTPRYLIKTRGQQVTLSCSPISGHRSVSWYQQTPGQGLQFLFEYFSETQRNKGNFPGRFSGRQFSNSRSEMNVSTLELGDSALYLCASSLIRETDTQYFGPGTRLTVL.

The chain joins TRBV5-6 to TRBJ2-7, with a weak D call TRBD2 (5 bases). Trimming took 4 bases from V and 7 from J, leaving 12 bases between them. The V gene's germline CDR1 is SGHDT and CDR2 YYEEEE. This CDR3 is 12 amino acids long. The CDR3 DNA follows: TGTGCCAGCAGCGCGAGGGCTGGGGAGCAGTACTTC. Protein sequence: CASSARAGEQYF.

The chain combines TRBV28 with TRBJ1-1, with TRBD1 as a possible D gene (5 bases). The CDR3 totals 14 residues. Trimming shortened V by 5 bases and J by 0 bases, and 10 bases separated the two germline ends. The germline gives CDR1 MDHEN, CDR2 SYDVKM. The CDR3 spells CASSTLGLNTEAFF. CDR3 nucleotide sequence: TGTGCCAGCAGTACCCTGGGGCTGAACACTGAAGCTTTCTTT.

This chain uses TRBV5-4 with TRBJ2-5; D gene uncertain. V gave up 4 bases and J gave up 1 base, with 8 bases separating them. CDR1 and CDR2 (germline): SGHNT, YYREEE (reference sequence). The CDR3 runs 13 residues. In DNA, the CDR3 is TGTGCCAGCAGCCCGTCGCTCCAAGAGACCCAGTACTTC. Amino acid sequence: CASSPSLQETQYF.

The chain carries TRBV10-3 and TRBJ2-7; D call uncertain. The CDR3 length is 15 residues. Trimming stripped 0 bases from V and 0 bases from J, with 9 bases between. The germline CDR1 and CDR2 sequences are ENHRY and SYGVKD. The CDR3 DNA is TGTGCCATCAGTGAGTCGATGCACTACTCCTACGAGCAGTACTTC. This encodes CAISESMHYSYEQYF.

The CDR3 DNA follows: TGTGCCAGCAGGAGGGGAAAGAGCGGGAGGGCTGGCGGGTACAATGAGCAGTTCTTC. Protein product: CASRRGKSGRAGGYNEQFF. The rearrangement links TRBV2 to TRBJ2-1; TRBD2 matches at 10 bases. The J segment lost 4 bases and the V segment lost 6 bases, leaving 18 bases of the junction unmatched. CDR1 and CDR2 (germline): SNHLY, FYNNEI. The CDR3 extends over 19 amino acids.

V is TRBV28 and J is TRBJ1-5, with TRBD1 matching 7 bases. The V gene's germline CDR1 is MDHEN and CDR2 SYDVKM. Trimming took 5 bases from V and 2 from J; bases not matched to a gene: 3. The CDR3 spans 14 residues. The CDR3 region is CASSEGAGNQPQHF. CDR3 coding DNA: TGTGCCAGCAGTGAGGGGGCCGGCAATCAGCCCCAGCATTTT.

This clone was observed a few times. The V call is TRBV7-2, the J call TRBJ2-7; 8 positions match TRBD1. V shed 7 bases and J 3 bases; nucleotides not matched to a gene: 11. This CDR3 is 15 amino acids long. The germline V gene has CDR1 SGHTA and CDR2 FQGNSA. The CDR3 loop is CASNPTGEGFYEQYF. DNA of the CDR3: TGTGCCAGCAACCCGACAGGGGAAGGTTTCTACGAGCAGTACTTC.

The chain carries TRBV9 and TRBJ1-4, with D possibly matching TRBD1 (5 bases). CDR3 size: 16 residues. Germline V gene data show CDR1 as SGDLS and CDR2 as YYNGEE. Trimming took 0 bases from V and 10 from J, leaving 19 bases between them. CDR3 loop: CASSVGGDEGIGKLFF. In DNA, the CDR3 is TGTGCCAGCAGCGTAGGCGGGGACGAGGGTATTGGAAAACTGTTTTTT.

This rearrangement joins TRBV27 to TRBJ2-7; TRBD2 aligns across 8 bases. The CDR3 sequence is 14 residues long. V dropped 3 bases and J dropped 6; count of bases not matched to a gene: 7. The germline CDR1 and CDR2 sequences are MNHEY and SMNVEV (reference sequence). This chain's CDR3 is CASSFDGSGSEQYF. CDR3 nucleotide sequence: TGTGCCAGCAGTTTTGACGGGAGCGGGAGCGAGCAGTACTTC.

The gene calls are TRBV3-1 (or the pseudogene TRBV3-2) and TRBJ1-5; no definite D call. Germline V gives CDR1 LGHDT, CDR2 YNNKEL (reference sequence). V lost 2 bases, J lost 1 base, and 9 bases lay in between. This CDR3 is built from 15 residues. In DNA form, the CDR3 reads TGTGCCAGCAGCCAAAGTTCCCGCAGCAATCAGCCCCAGCATTTT. Translation: CASSQSSRSNQPQHF.

The J gene is TRBJ2-1, the V gene TRBV7-9; D could derive from TRBD1 or TRBD2 (6 bases each). Deletions cut 5 bases from V and 12 bases from J, with 26 bases between. Germline CDR1 reads SEHNR; CDR2 reads FQNEAQ (reference sequence). This CDR3 has 16 residues. This CDR3 is CASSPQGLAKGVVQFF. The CDR3, as DNA: TGTGCCAGCAGCCCACAGGGCCTAGCGAAGGGGGTAGTGCAGTTCTTC.

The rearrangement joins TRBV6-1 to TRBJ1-2; unclear D gene. Germline assignment: CDR1 MNHNS and CDR2 SASEGT. The CDR3 totals 12 residues. Between the trimmed V and J ends, which lost 3 bases and 4 bases, there was a span of 6 bases. The CDR3 DNA reads as TGTGCCAGCAGTGATCGACTCTATGGCTACACCTTC. Translating gives CASSDRLYGYTF.

This chain links TRBV19 with TRBJ2-2; D may correspond to TRBD1 or TRBD2 (5 bases each). V was pared by 8 bases and J by 5 bases, with 18 bases between. Germline V gives CDR1 LNHDA, CDR2 SQIVND (reference sequence). The CDR3 runs to 15 residues. Here the CDR3 reads CASPLVGVQTGELFF. The CDR3 nucleotides are TGTGCCAGTCCTTTGGTGGGGGTCCAAACCGGGGAGCTGTTTTTT.

This chain joins TRBV5-6 and TRBJ2-7; D not certain. The CDR3 has 14 residues. V lost 0 bases to trimming and J lost 5 bases, with 12 bases between them. Germline V CDR1 and CDR2: SGHDT, YYEEEE. The CDR3 here is CASSLVPFVDEQYF. The CDR3 nucleotides are TGTGCCAGCAGCTTGGTCCCCTTCGTCGACGAGCAGTACTTC.

The chain joins TRBV10-1 to TRBJ2-3, with 13 nucleotides matching TRBD2. CDR1 is WNHNN and CDR2 is SYGVQD in the germline V gene (reference sequence). The length of the CDR3 is 15 residues. J lost 3 bases, V lost 4 bases, and 1 base had no gene match. The CDR3 here is CASSGTSGRTDTQYF. The DNA of the CDR3 is TGCGCCAGCAGTGGGACTAGCGGGAGAACAGATACGCAGTATTTT.

The genes are TRBV4-1 and TRBJ1-2; maybe TRBD1 (5 bases). V lost 1 base and J 4 bases, leaving 10 bases between the germline ends. The germline V gene has CDR1 MGHRA and CDR2 YSYEKL. CDR3 length equals 14 residues. In DNA form, the CDR3 reads TGCGCCAGCAGCCAAGCGGGAAGGGGCTATGGCTACACCTTC. This translates into CASSQAGRGYGYTF.